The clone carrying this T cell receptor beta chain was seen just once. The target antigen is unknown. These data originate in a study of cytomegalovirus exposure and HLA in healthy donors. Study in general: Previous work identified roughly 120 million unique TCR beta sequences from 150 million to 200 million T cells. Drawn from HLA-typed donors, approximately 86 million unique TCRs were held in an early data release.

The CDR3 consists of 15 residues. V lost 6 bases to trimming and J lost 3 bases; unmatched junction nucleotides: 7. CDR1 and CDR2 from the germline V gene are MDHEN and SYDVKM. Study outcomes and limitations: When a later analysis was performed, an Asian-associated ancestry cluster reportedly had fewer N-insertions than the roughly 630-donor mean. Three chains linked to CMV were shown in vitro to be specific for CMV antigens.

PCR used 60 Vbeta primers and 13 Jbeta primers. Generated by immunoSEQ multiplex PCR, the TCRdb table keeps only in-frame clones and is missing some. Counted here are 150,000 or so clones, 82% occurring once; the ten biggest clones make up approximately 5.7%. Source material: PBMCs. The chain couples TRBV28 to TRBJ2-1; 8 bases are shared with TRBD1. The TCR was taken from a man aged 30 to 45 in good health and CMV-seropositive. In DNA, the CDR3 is TGTGCCAGCAGAACCGGGACAGGCTTCTACAATGAGCAGTTCTTC. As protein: CASRTGTGFYNEQFF.